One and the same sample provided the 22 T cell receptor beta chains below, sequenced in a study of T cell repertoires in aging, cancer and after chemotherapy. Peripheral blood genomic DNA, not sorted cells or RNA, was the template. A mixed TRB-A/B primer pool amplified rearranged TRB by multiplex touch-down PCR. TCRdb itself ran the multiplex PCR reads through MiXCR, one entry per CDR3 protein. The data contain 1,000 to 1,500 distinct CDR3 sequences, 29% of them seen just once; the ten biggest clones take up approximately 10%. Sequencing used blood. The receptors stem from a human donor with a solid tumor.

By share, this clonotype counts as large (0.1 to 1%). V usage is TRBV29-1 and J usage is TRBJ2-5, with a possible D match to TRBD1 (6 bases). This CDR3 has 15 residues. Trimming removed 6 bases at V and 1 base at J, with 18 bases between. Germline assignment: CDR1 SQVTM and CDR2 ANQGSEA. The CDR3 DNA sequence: TGCAGCGTCGGAATGGGCAGGGGTTCCCAAGAGACCCAGTACTTC. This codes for CSVGMGRGSQETQYF.

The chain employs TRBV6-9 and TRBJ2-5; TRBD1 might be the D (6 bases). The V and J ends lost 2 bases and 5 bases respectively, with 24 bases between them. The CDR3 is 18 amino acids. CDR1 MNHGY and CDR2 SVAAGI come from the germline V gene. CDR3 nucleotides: TGTGCCAGCAGTTATATACCTAATAAAAACAGGGCAGGCGAGACCCAGTACTTC. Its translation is CASSYIPNKNRAGETQYF.

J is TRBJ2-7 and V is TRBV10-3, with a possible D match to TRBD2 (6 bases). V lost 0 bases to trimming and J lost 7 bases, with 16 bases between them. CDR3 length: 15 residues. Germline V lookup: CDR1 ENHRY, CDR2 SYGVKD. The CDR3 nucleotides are TGTGCCATCAGTGAGTCGGGGGGAGCCGGGGGAGAGCAGTACTTC. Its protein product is CAISESGGAGGEQYF.

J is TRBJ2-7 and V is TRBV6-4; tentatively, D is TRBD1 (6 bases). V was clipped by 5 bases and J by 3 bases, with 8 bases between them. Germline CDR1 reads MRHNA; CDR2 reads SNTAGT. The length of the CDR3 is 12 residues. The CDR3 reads CASSSTGYEQYF. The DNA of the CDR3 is TGTGCCAGCAGTTCGACAGGCTACGAGCAGTACTTC.

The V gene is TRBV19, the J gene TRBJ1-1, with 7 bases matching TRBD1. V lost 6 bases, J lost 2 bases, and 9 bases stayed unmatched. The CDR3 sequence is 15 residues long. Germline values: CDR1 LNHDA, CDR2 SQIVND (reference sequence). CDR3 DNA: TGTGCCAGTAGCACAGGGGTGCAAACTAACACTGAAGCTTTCTTT. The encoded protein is CASSTGVQTNTEAFF.

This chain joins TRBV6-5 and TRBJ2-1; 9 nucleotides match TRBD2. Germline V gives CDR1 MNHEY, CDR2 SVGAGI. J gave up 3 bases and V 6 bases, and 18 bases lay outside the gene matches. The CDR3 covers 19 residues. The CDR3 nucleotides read TGTGCCAGCAGCCCCGATTCCGGGACTAGCCTTCAACTCTACAATGAGCAGTTCTTC. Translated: CASSPDSGTSLQLYNEQFF.

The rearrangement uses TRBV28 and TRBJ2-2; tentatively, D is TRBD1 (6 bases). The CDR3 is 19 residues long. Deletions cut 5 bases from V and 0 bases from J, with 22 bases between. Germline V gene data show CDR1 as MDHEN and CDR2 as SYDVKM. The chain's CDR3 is CASSRDQGTIWANTGELFF. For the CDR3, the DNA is TGTGCCAGCAGTCGGGACCAGGGGACGATTTGGGCGAACACCGGGGAGCTGTTTTTT.

This CDR3 is CASSLAGENDEKLFF. Written as DNA, the CDR3 is TGTGCCAGCAGCTTAGCGGGGGAAAACGATGAAAAACTGTTTTTT. This sequence joins TRBV7-9 and TRBJ1-4, with D possibly matching TRBD1 (5 bases). This CDR3 comprises 15 residues. Trimming cost V 0 bases and J 6 bases, with 11 bases left between them. Germline CDR1 is SEHNR and CDR2 is FQNEAQ (reference sequence).

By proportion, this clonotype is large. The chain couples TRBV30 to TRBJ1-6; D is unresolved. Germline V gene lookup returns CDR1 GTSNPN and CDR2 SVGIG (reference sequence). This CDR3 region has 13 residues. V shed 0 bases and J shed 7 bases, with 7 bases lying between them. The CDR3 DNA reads TGTGCCTGGAGTGTACGGGCGAATTCACCCCTCCACTTT. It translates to CAWSVRANSPLHF.

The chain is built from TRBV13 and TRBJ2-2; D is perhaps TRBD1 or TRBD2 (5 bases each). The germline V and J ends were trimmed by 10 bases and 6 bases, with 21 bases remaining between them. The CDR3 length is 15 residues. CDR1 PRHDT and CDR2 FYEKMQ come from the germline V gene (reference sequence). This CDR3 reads CATRGLRDPPGELFF. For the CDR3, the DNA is TGTGCCACCCGAGGGCTCAGGGATCCCCCCGGGGAGCTGTTTTTT.

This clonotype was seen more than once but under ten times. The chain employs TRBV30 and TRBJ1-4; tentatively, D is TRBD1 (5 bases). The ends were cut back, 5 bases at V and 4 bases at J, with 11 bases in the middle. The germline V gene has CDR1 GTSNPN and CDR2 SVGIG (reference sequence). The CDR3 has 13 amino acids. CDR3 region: CAWAGGFNEKLFF. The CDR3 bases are TGTGCCTGGGCCGGGGGATTTAATGAAAAACTGTTTTTT.

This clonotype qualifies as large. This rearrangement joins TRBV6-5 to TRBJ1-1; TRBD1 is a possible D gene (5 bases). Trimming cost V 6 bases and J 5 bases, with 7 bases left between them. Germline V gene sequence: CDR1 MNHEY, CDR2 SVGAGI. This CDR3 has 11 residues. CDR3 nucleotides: TGTGCCAGCAGGGGGGGGACTGAAGCTTTCTTT. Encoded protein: CASRGGTEAFF.

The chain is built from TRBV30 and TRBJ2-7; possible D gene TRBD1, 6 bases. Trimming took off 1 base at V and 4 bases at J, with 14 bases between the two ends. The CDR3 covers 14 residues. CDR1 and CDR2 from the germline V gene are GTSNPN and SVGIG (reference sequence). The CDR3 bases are TGTGCCTGGAGTGGAGAAGGGGGAGTATACGAGCAGTACTTC. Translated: CAWSGEGGVYEQYF.

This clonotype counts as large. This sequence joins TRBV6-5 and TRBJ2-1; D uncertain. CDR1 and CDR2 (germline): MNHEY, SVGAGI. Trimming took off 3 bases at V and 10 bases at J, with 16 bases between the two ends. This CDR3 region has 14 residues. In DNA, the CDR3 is TGTGCCAGCAGTTATCGGGCAGGCTTAGAGGAGCAGTTCTTC. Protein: CASSYRAGLEEQFF.

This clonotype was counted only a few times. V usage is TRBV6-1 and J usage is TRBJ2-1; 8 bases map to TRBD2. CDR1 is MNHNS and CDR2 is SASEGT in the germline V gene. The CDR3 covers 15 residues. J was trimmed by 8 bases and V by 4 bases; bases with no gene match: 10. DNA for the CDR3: TGTGCCAGCAGTGCCGTGTGGACTAGCTCCGATGAGCAGTTCTTC. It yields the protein CASSAVWTSSDEQFF.

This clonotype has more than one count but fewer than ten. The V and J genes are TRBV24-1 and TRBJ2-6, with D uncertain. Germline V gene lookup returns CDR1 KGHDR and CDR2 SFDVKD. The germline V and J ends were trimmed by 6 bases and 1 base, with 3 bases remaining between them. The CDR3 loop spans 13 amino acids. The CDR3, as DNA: TGTGCCACCAGTTCGTCTGGGGCCAACGTCCTGACTTTC. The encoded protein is CATSSSGANVLTF.

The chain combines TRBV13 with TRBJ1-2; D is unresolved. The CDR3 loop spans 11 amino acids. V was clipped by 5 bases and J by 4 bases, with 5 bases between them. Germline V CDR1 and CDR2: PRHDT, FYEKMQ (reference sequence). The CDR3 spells CASSGPYGYTF. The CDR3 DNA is TGTGCCAGCAGCGGCCCCTATGGCTACACCTTC.

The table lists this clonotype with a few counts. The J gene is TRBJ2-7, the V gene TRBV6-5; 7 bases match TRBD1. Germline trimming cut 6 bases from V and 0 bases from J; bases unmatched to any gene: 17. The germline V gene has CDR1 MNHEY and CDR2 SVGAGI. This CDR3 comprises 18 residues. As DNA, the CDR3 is TGTGCCAGCAGACGACAGGGTTTTGTATCCCAAAGCTCCTACGAGCAGTACTTC. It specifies CASRRQGFVSQSSYEQYF.

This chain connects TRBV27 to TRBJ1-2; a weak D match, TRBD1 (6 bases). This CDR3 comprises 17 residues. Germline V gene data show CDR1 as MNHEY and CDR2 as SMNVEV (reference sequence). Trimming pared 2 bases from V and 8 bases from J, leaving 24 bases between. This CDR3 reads CASSLREGELPMWGYTF. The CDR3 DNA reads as TGTGCCAGCAGTTTAAGGGAGGGGGAACTTCCTATGTGGGGCTACACCTTC.

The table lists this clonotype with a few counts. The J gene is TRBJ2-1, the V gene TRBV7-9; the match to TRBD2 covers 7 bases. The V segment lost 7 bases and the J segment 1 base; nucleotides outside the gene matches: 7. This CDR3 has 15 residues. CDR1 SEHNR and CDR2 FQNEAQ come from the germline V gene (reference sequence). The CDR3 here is CASNSRLASYNEQFF. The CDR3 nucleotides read TGTGCCAGCAACTCGAGACTAGCTTCCTACAATGAGCAGTTCTTC.

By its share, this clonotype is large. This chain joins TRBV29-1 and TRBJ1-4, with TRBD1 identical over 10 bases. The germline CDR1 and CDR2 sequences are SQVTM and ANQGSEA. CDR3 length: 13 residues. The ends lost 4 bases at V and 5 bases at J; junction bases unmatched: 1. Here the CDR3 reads CSVGGQGNEKLFF. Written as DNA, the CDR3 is TGCAGCGTTGGGGGACAGGGGAATGAAAAACTGTTTTTT.

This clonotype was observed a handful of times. The CDR3 here is CASSLDVTYEQYF. In DNA, the CDR3 is TGTGCCAGCAGTTTAGATGTGACCTACGAGCAGTACTTC. This chain links TRBV27 with TRBJ2-7, with D unresolved. CDR1 and CDR2 from the germline V gene are MNHEY and SMNVEV (reference sequence). CDR3 size: 13 residues. V gave up 2 bases and J gave up 2 bases, with 7 bases separating them.